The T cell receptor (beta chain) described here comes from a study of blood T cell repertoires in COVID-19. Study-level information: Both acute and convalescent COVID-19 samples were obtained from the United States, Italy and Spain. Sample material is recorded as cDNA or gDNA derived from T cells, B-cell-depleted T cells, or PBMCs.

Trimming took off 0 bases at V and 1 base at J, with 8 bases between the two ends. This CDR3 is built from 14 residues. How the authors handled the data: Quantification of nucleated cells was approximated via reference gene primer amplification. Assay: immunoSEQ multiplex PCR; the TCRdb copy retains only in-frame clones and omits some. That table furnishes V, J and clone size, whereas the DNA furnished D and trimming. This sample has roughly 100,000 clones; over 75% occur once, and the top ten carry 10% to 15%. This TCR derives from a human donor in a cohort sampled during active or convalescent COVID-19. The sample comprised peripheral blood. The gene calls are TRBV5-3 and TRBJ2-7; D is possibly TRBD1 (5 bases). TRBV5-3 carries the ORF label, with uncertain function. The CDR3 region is CARSLVDRSYEQYF. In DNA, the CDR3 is TGTGCCAGAAGCTTGGTAGACAGATCCTACGAGCAGTACTTC.